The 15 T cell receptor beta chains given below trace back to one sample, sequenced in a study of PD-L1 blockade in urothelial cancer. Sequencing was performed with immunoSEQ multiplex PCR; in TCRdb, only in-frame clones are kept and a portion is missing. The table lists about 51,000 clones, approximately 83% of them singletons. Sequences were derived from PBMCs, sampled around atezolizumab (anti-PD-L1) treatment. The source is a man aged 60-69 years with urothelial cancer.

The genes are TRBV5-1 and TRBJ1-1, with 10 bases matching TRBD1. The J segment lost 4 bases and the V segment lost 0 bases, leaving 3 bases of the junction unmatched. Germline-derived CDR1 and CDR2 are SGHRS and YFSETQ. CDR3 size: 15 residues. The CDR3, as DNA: TGCGCCAGCAGCTTGGTCGGGACAGGGGCCACTGAAGCTTTCTTT. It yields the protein CASSLVGTGATEAFF.

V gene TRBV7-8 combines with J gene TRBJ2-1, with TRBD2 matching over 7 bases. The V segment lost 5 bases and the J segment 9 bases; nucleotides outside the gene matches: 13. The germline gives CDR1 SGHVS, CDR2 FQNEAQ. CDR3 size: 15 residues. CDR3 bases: TGTGCCAGCAGCCCGGGACTAATCCCTAACAGTGAGCAGTTCTTC. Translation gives CASSPGLIPNSEQFF.

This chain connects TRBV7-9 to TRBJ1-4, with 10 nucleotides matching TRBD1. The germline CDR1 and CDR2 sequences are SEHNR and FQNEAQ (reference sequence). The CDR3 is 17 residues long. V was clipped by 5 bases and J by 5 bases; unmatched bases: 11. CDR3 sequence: CASSRQGAWGRNEKLFF. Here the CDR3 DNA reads TGTGCCAGCAGCAGACAGGGGGCGTGGGGCCGAAATGAAAAACTGTTTTTT.

The CDR3 coding sequence is TGTGCCAGCAGCCTAGGACAGGGGGGAGTGAATGAAGCTTTCTTT. Its protein is CASSLGQGGVNEAFF. The gene calls are TRBV5-4 and TRBJ1-1, with 10 bases lining up with TRBD1. Germline trimming cut 4 bases from V and 7 bases from J; bases unmatched to any gene: 10. Germline-derived CDR1 and CDR2 are SGHNT and YYREEE (reference sequence). The CDR3 is made up of 15 amino acids.

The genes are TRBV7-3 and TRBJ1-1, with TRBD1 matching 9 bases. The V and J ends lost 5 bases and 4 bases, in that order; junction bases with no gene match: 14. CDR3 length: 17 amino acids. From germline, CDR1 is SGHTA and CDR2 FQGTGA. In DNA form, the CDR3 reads TGTGCCAGCAGCAAACGACGACAGGGGGGCGTCGGCACTGAAGCTTTCTTT. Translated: CASSKRRQGGVGTEAFF.

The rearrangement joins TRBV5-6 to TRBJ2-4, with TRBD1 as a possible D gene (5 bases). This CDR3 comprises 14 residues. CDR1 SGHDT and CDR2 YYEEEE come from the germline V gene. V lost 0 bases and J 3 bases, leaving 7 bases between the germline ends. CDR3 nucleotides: TGTGCCAGCAGCTTGGGGACAATCAAAAACATTCAGTACTTC. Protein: CASSLGTIKNIQYF.

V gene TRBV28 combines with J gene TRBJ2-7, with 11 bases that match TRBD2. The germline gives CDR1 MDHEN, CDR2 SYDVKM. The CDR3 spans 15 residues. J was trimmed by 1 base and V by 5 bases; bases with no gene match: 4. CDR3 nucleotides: TGTGCCAGCAGTCACCTAGCGGGAGGATCCTACGAGCAGTACTTC. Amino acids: CASSHLAGGSYEQYF.

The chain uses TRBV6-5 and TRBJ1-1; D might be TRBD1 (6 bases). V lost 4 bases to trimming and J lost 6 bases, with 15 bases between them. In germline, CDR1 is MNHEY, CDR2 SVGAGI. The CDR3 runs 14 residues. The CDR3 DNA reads TGTGCCAGCAGTTCCCTAACAGGGAGGGCTGAAGCTTTCTTT. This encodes CASSSLTGRAEAFF.

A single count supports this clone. The CDR3 loop reads CASRTPRAEAFF. The CDR3 DNA is TGTGCCAGCAGGACACCGAGGGCTGAAGCTTTCTTT. This chain joins TRBV28 and TRBJ1-1; D is uncertain. The CDR3 has 12 amino acids. CDR1 is MDHEN and CDR2 is SYDVKM in the germline V gene. V was pared by 6 bases and J by 6 bases, with 11 bases between.

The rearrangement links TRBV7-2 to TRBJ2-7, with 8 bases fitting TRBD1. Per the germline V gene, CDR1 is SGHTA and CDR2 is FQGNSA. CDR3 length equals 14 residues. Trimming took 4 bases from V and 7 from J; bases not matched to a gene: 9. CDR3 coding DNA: TGTGCCAGCAGCTACGACAGGGGAATGTGGGAGCAGTACTTC. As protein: CASSYDRGMWEQYF. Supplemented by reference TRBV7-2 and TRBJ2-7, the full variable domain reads GAGVSQSPSNKVTEKGKDVELRCDPISGHTALYWYRQSLGQGLEFLIYFQGNSAPDKSGLPSDRFSAERTGGSVSTLTIQRTQQEDSAVYLCASSYDRGMWEQYFGPGTRLTVT.

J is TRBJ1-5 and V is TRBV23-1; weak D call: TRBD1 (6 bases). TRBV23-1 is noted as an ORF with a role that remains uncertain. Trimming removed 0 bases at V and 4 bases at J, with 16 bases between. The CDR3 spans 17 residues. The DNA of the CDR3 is TGCGCCAGCAGTCAATCGAAAATTAGACAGGAAAATCAGCCCCAGCATTTT. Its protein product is CASSQSKIRQENQPQHF.

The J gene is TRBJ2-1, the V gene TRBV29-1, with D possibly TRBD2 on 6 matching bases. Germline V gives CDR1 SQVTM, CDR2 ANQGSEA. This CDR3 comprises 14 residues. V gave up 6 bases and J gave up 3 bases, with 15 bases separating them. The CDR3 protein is CSVSLAIYYNEQFF. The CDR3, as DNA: TGCAGCGTGTCTCTAGCGATATACTACAATGAGCAGTTCTTC.

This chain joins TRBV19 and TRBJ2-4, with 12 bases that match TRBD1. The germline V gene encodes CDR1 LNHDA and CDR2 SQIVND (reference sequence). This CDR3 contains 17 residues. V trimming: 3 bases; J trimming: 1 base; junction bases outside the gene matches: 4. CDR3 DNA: TGTGCCAGTAGTATGGGACAGGGGGCCTTGGCCAAAAACATTCAGTACTTC. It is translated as CASSMGQGALAKNIQYF.

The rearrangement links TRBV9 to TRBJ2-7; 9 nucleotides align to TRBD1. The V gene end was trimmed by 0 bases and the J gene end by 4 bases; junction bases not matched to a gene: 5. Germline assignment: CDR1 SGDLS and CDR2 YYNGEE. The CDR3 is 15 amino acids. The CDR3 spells CASSVAGTGIYEQYF. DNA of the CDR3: TGTGCCAGCAGCGTAGCCGGGACAGGGATTTACGAGCAGTACTTC.

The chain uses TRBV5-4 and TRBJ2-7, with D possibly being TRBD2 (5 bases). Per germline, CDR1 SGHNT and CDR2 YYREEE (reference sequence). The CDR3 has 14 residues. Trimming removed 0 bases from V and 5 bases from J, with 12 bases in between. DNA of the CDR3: TGTGCCAGCAGCTTGGGACTACCCCCCCACGAGCAGTACTTC. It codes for CASSLGLPPHEQYF.